The source of this T cell receptor (beta chain) is a study of blood T cell repertoires in COVID-19 (dated by TCRdb to 2018 to 2021). About the study as a whole: Samples from collaborators originated in the United States, Italy and Spain and spanned both the acute and convalescent phases of COVID-19. The prospective study material was composed of cDNA or gDNA derived from T cells, B-cell-depleted T cells, or PBMCs. Subjects who had been exposed to COVID-19, were actively infected with it, or had recovered from it provided the deeply sampled blood TCRbeta repertoires that made up the dataset. The repertoires were made available in a free public database intended to serve as a resource for research on the immune response to SARS-CoV-2. The samples were drawn from the first 160 participants of the ongoing ImmuneRACE study and from 1,200 or so subjects provided by 6 global collaborators. Sample metadata almost always included a de-identified subject ID, COVID-19 status, age in years and sex. HLA class I and class II types, where available, came from metadata supplied by the sample provider rather than from assay-based typing. What the work shows at the level of the full study, not this receptor alone: How much clinical and demographic metadata was included differed by source and by participant, and the metadata was provided uncurated.

The immunoSEQ Assay, a bias-controlled multiplex PCR, was used to amplify TCRbeta CDR3 regions from genomic DNA. In the authors' own workflow: The number of nucleated cells in each sample was estimated from the amplification of reference gene primers within the assay. To quantify the absolute abundance of each unique TCRbeta CDR3 rearrangement, sequence reads were collapsed and filtered. For each sample, productive Simpson clonality was calculated as the square root of Simpson's diversity index over productive rearrangements. The table was pulled from immuneACCESS by TCRdb, which kept in-frame rearrangements only. Such tables lose some clones; where checked, under half of the loss comes from unresolved V genes, and the rest has no known cause. The D gene and trimming were derived from the DNA, and the V and J assignments and clone size from that table. This sample has 250,000 to 350,000 clones in its table, and over 75% of those were observed once. The ten largest clones add up to about an eighth of the sample.

This clone is a singleton in its sample. Its antigen is still unknown. No clone much larger than this one lies a single base away; base qualities are absent. Collaborating institutions collected whole blood in K2EDTA tubes following their own protocols. Collaborator samples were shipped for TCRbeta analysis as frozen whole blood, isolated PBMCs, or DNA extracted from either sample type. CDR1 and CDR2, looked up from the germline V gene, are SGHRS and YFSETQ. At the junction V is shortened by 1 base and J by 8 bases; bases outside the gene matches: 6. Including the terminal cysteine and phenylalanine, the CDR3 comprises 16 residues. This entry keeps only the CDR3 DNA: 48 bases, framed from base 1.

Source material: peripheral blood. This clonotype was sampled from a woman aged 60-75 years with acute or convalescent COVID-19. The chain was built from TRBV5-1 and TRBJ2-1, and 13 bases in between align with TRBD2. The CDR3 has the sequence CASSLMTSGRKDEQFF. The nucleotide sequence is TGCGCCAGCAGCTTGATGACTAGCGGGAGGAAAGATGAGCAGTTCTTC.